This T cell receptor (beta chain) was identified in a study of blood T cell repertoires in COVID-19. Study background: In each case, the material was cDNA or gDNA derived from T cells, B-cell-depleted T cells, or PBMCs.

Germline assignment: CDR1 SGHTA and CDR2 FQGTGA. The CDR3 has 13 residues. The V end was cut by 2 bases, the J end by 4 bases, with 8 bases between. This clone was recorded a few times. In the source study's methods: Reference gene primer amplification in the assay estimated nucleated cell counts. TCRdb's table, derived via immunoSEQ multiplex PCR, lists solely in-frame clones and lacks some. The DNA gave D and trimming, while V, J and clone size come from that table. This table has just over 250,000 clones, about 87% appearing once. The clonotype originates from a man aged 55-75 years who had recovered from COVID-19. The sequencing input was peripheral blood. The chain uses TRBV7-3 and TRBJ2-5; D might be TRBD1 (6 bases). CDR3 amino acids: CASSLRRGETQYF. As DNA, the CDR3 is TGTGCCAGCAGCTTACGCAGGGGAGAGACCCAGTACTTC.